This TCR beta chain appears in the sequencing data of a study of blood T cell repertoires in COVID-19. Looking at the study overall: Both acute and convalescent COVID-19 samples were obtained from the United States, Italy and Spain.

In the study's own analysis: Amplified reference gene primers provided the basis for estimating nucleated cell counts. TCRdb's table, derived via immunoSEQ multiplex PCR, lists solely in-frame clones and lacks some. The V and J calls and the clone size are those of that table, but D and trimming were determined from the DNA. This table holds around 330,000 clones, about 89% found once. Trimming shortened V by 0 bases and J by 9 bases, and 13 bases separated the two germline ends. Germline V gene lookup returns CDR1 SGHNT and CDR2 YYREEE (reference sequence). This CDR3 comprises 15 residues. The chain carries TRBV5-4 and TRBJ1-6, with D possibly being TRBD1 (6 bases). The TCR sequence derives from a woman in her 40s who had recovered from COVID-19. The source material was PBMCs or T cells enriched from blood (not recorded which). The CDR3 reads CASSLDQGRASPLHF. The CDR3 DNA sequence: TGTGCCAGCAGCTTGGATCAGGGGCGGGCTTCACCCCTCCACTTT.